These 9 T cell receptor beta chains originate from one sample sequenced in a study of cytomegalovirus exposure and HLA in healthy donors (dated by TCRdb to about 2017). Library preparation employed the immunoSEQ multiplex PCR assay. For the multiplex PCR, a mixture combining 60 forward primers for TCR Vbeta segments and 13 reverse primers for TCR Jbeta segments was used. Not all clones reach the TCRdb copy of this immuneACCESS table, which keeps in-frame sequences only. Checked studies attribute under half of the gap to unresolved V genes and leave the rest unexplained. The sample table records over 150,000 clones; 65% to 70% of these occur just once. The top ten constitute 4.5% of the sample. Input material: PBMCs. The receptors come from a woman between 18 and 29 years old in good health and CMV-seropositive.

V gene TRBV5-1 combines with J gene TRBJ2-5; 9 nucleotides align to TRBD1. The DNA matches TRBJ2-7 better at its end, which makes the J call doubtful. The CDR3 is 17 amino acids. Germline V CDR1 and CDR2: SGHRS, YFSETQ. CDR3 sequence (DNA): TGCGCCAGCAGCCTAGGGACAGGGATCCACTTTGCCTACGAGCAGTACTTC. Its translation: CASSLGTGIHFAYEQYF.

The V and J genes are TRBV5-1 and TRBJ2-5; weak D call: TRBD1 (6 bases). The CDR3 runs to 15 residues. V was clipped by 5 bases and J by 0 bases, with 14 bases between them. Germline V gene data show CDR1 as SGHRS and CDR2 as YFSETQ. CDR3 sequence (DNA): TGCGCCAGCAGTCGACAGGTCTCGTACCAAGAGACCCAGTACTTC. It codes for CASSRQVSYQETQYF.

This clone has only a few counts. The rearrangement links TRBV27 to TRBJ2-5; maybe TRBD2 (6 bases). This CDR3 region has 15 residues. Germline V CDR1 and CDR2: MNHEY, SMNVEV (reference sequence). Trimming cost V 2 bases and J 4 bases, with 14 bases left between them. Written as DNA, the CDR3 is TGTGCCAGCAGTTTAGCGGGTACTAGCCGAGAGACCCAGTACTTC. Translating it yields CASSLAGTSRETQYF.

This chain connects TRBV5-6 to TRBJ2-7, with a weak D call TRBD1 (6 bases). The V gene lost 4 bases and the J gene lost 3 bases, with 14 bases spanning the gap. Germline CDR1 SGHDT, CDR2 YYEEEE. The CDR3 length is 14 residues. The CDR3 spells CASSLGQGIYEQYF. The DNA for the CDR3 is TGTGCCAGCAGCCTGGGACAAGGAATCTACGAGCAGTACTTC.

This chain joins TRBV6-1 and TRBJ1-1; TRBD1 might be the D (5 bases). Trimming left V 6 bases short and J 3 bases short, with 11 bases between. CDR3 length: 13 amino acids. Germline V lookup: CDR1 MNHNS, CDR2 SASEGT. CDR3 DNA sequence: TGTGCCAGCAGGCCAGGGAGGGACACTGAAGCTTTCTTT. Protein product: CASRPGRDTEAFF.

This chain joins TRBV10-3 and TRBJ1-1, with D possibly matching TRBD1 (5 bases). Germline V gene lookup returns CDR1 ENHRY and CDR2 SYGVKD. This CDR3 has 12 amino acids. Trimming shortened V by 4 bases and J by 7 bases, and 10 bases separated the two germline ends. The CDR3: CAISGGMGEAFF. CDR3 in DNA: TGTGCCATCAGTGGGGGCATGGGTGAAGCTTTCTTT.

The V and J genes are TRBV5-1 and TRBJ2-5; perhaps TRBD2 as D (5 bases). The germline V gene has CDR1 SGHRS and CDR2 YFSETQ. Trimming took off 4 bases at V and 7 bases at J, with 23 bases between the two ends. This CDR3 has 16 amino acids. CDR3 loop: CASSADLDPTEGTQYF. As DNA, the CDR3 is TGCGCCAGCAGCGCGGACCTCGACCCTACTGAGGGGACCCAGTACTTC.

This chain joins TRBV6-5 and TRBJ1-2; 9 nucleotides match TRBD1. With V trimmed by 5 bases and J by 0 bases, 4 bases remained unmatched. Germline V gene lookup returns CDR1 MNHEY and CDR2 SVGAGI. The CDR3 is 15 amino acids. The CDR3 protein is CASSATGGTNYGYTF. DNA for the CDR3: TGTGCCAGCAGTGCCACAGGGGGCACTAACTATGGCTACACCTTC.

The chain links TRBV7-9 to TRBJ2-7, with 8 bases identical to TRBD2. J gave up 3 bases and V 8 bases, and 12 bases lay outside the gene matches. This CDR3 comprises 15 residues. Looked up from germline, CDR1 is SEHNR and CDR2 is FQNEAQ (reference sequence). CDR3 DNA: TGTGCCAGCGAGGGGGGACTAGGGACCTTCTACGAGCAGTACTTC. Protein: CASEGGLGTFYEQYF.